This T cell receptor beta chain appears in the sequencing data of a study of identical twins' blood T cells. Study-level background: Roughly 51 million reads came from some 12 libraries, six alpha, six beta.

In TCRdb, the 5' RACE reads were re-called with MiXCR into one record per CDR3 protein. The sample lists roughly 340,000 distinct CDR3 sequences, about 28% occurring once. In the case of this clonotype: No antigen is known for it. One end of the junction does not line up with germline, which may come from a read error.

The CDR3 spans 15 residues. Points from the study as a whole: V gene usage reportedly matched far better within twin pairs than unrelated donors. Shared CDR3 clonotype counts between two donors mainly tracked the product of their cloneset sizes, twins included.

Sequencing used PBMCs. This receptor was taken from a woman aged 18 to 49 in good health. The genes are TRBV12-3 or TRBV12-4 and TRBJ2-7; 9 bases match TRBD2. CDR3 loop: CASSFTPGLADEQCF. The CDR3 DNA sequence: TGTGCCAGCAGTTTCACTCCGGGACTAGCTGACGAGCAGTGCTTC.